This T cell receptor (beta chain) originates from a study of T cells after yellow fever vaccination. Between the trimmed V and J ends, which lost 3 bases and 2 bases, there was a span of 11 bases. The CDR3 spans 14 residues. Germline values: CDR1 KGHSH, CDR2 LQKENI. MiXCR, run by TCRdb on the 5' RACE reads, gives a single entry per CDR3 protein. The data contain 200,000 to 250,000 distinct CDR3 sequences, less than 3.5% of them singletons. This clonotype was counted at least ten times. Antigen: not known. General study points: Shared CD4/CD8 clonotypes were a small share, likely from convergent recombination.

The sequencing here drew on CD4+ T cells sorted from PBMCs, taken 10 days after the yellow fever booster vaccination. The gene calls are TRBV18 and TRBJ2-7, with D possibly being TRBD2 (6 bases). This clonotype was obtained from a man between 18 and 35 years old who received the YFV17D yellow fever vaccine. As DNA, the CDR3 is TGTGCCAGCTCACCTTCGGAGGGCCCCTACGAGCAGTACGTC. Protein sequence: CASSPSEGPYEQYV.